The 13 T cell receptor beta chains in this list originate from one sample, sequenced in a study of T cell changes during pregnancy in multiple sclerosis. Using immunoSEQ multiplex PCR, the repertoire was profiled, and TCRdb retains in-frame clones only, with some absent. The repertoire consists of around 56,000 clones, with 91% occurring once and the leading ten covering roughly 0.76%. The material sequenced was CD4+ T cells from peripheral blood mononuclear cells, taken in the first trimester of pregnancy. The receptor set was obtained from a female donor with multiple sclerosis, enrolled in a pregnancy study.

This clone was counted a single time. The V gene is TRBV18, the J gene TRBJ2-5; 8 nucleotides match TRBD1. Germline V gives CDR1 KGHSH, CDR2 LQKENI. V shed 2 bases, J shed 5 bases, and the junction held 10 bases outside the gene matches. CDR3 size: 16 residues. The CDR3 sequence is CASSPMRQGAGETQYF. As DNA, the CDR3 is TGTGCCAGCTCACCAATGAGGCAGGGGGCTGGGGAGACCCAGTACTTC.

This chain uses TRBV19 with TRBJ1-1, with 8 bases aligning to TRBD1. The V segment lost 5 bases and the J segment 3 bases; nucleotides outside the gene matches: 8. From germline, CDR1 is LNHDA and CDR2 SQIVND (reference sequence). The CDR3 has 15 amino acids. CDR3 amino acids: CASSPDRGRDTEAFF. The CDR3 DNA reads TGTGCCAGTAGTCCTGACAGGGGAAGGGACACTGAAGCTTTCTTT.

The chain recombines TRBV6-1 with TRBJ2-2; 11 bases fit TRBD2. With V trimmed by 6 bases and J by 3 bases, 0 bases remained unmatched. Germline V gives CDR1 MNHNS, CDR2 SASEGT. This CDR3 region has 14 residues. CDR3 sequence (DNA): TGTGCCAGCAGACTAGCGGGGGACACCGGGGAGCTGTTTTTT. This codes for CASRLAGDTGELFF.

The chain combines TRBV5-6 with TRBJ2-1, with D maybe TRBD1 (5 bases). Germline CDR1 is SGHDT and CDR2 is YYEEEE. The CDR3 is 15 amino acids. The V end lost 1 base, the J end lost 9 bases, and 17 bases lay between the germline ends. The CDR3 sequence: CASSLTEGAPGEQFF. The CDR3 coding sequence is TGTGCCAGCAGCTTGACGGAAGGGGCCCCCGGTGAGCAGTTCTTC.

The chain employs TRBV4-2 and TRBJ1-2; D call uncertain. This CDR3 region has 14 residues. Germline assignment: CDR1 LGHNA and CDR2 YNFKEQ. V gave up 1 base and J gave up 0 bases, with 6 bases separating them. The CDR3 is CASSQVRANYGYTF. For the CDR3, the DNA is TGTGCCAGCAGCCAAGTGCGAGCTAACTATGGCTACACCTTC.

This chain links TRBV7-2 with TRBJ1-5, with D possibly TRBD1 on 6 matching bases. Between the trimmed V and J ends, which lost 4 bases and 0 bases, there was a span of 16 bases. The germline V gene has CDR1 SGHTA and CDR2 FQGNSA. The CDR3 consists of 17 residues. CDR3: CASSSQGRMNSNQPQHF. Written as DNA, the CDR3 is TGTGCCAGCAGCTCCCAGGGGCGGATGAATAGCAATCAGCCCCAGCATTTT.

This sequence joins TRBV7-6 and TRBJ1-3, with unresolved D. This CDR3 comprises 15 residues. The germline gives CDR1 SGHVS, CDR2 FNYEAQ. Deletions cut 4 bases from V and 2 bases from J, with 12 bases between. The CDR3: CASSSFQFPGNTIYF. DNA for the CDR3: TGTGCCAGCAGCTCCTTCCAGTTTCCTGGAAACACCATATATTTT. Full variable domain (remainder filled in from reference TRBV7-6 and TRBJ1-3): GAGVSQSPRYKVTKRGQDVALRCDPISGHVSLYWYRQALGQGPEFLTYFNYEAQQDKSGLPNDRFSAERPEGSISTLTIQRTEQRDSAMYRCASSSFQFPGNTIYFGEGSWLTVV.

The chain couples TRBV6-1 to TRBJ2-7, with D unresolved. Trimming stripped 8 bases from V and 3 bases from J, with 8 bases between. The CDR3 extends over 11 amino acids. Looked up from germline, CDR1 is MNHNS and CDR2 is SASEGT. DNA for the CDR3: TGTGCCAGCTATGGCAACTACGAGCAGTACTTC. Its translation: CASYGNYEQYF.

This clone was seen only a few times. J is TRBJ1-3 and V is TRBV6-1, with D tentatively TRBD1 (5 bases). The CDR3 spans 17 residues. Looked up from germline, CDR1 is MNHNS and CDR2 is SASEGT. Trimming took off 4 bases at V and 1 base at J, with 17 bases between the two ends. CDR3 sequence (DNA): TGTGCCAGCAGTGGGGGATATTACGGGACTTCTGGAAACACCATATATTTT. Its translation is CASSGGYYGTSGNTIYF.

V and J are TRBV5-6 and TRBJ1-3; TRBD1 matches 7 bases. The V gene's germline CDR1 is SGHDT and CDR2 YYEEEE. This CDR3 has 19 amino acids. J was trimmed by 5 bases and V by 0 bases; bases with no gene match: 17. The CDR3 loop is CASSLGWGQTLALRNTIYF. In nucleotides, the CDR3 is TGTGCCAGCAGCTTGGGGTGGGGACAGACCCTTGCTCTTCGAAACACCATATATTTT.

J is TRBJ1-2 and V is TRBV7-2; D gene ambiguous. V was pared by 1 base and J by 5 bases, with 14 bases between. The CDR3 totals 15 residues. The germline V gene has CDR1 SGHTA and CDR2 FQGNSA. CDR3 DNA: TGTGCCAGCAGCTTAGATGCAGGCAGGCCGTATGGCTACACCTTC. Translation: CASSLDAGRPYGYTF.

The chain joins TRBV7-8 to TRBJ1-5, with D perhaps TRBD1 (5 bases). In germline, CDR1 is SGHVS, CDR2 FQNEAQ. The CDR3 has 12 amino acids. The V and J ends lost 3 bases and 6 bases respectively, with 6 bases between them. This CDR3 is CASSFQGQPQHF. In nucleotides, the CDR3 is TGTGCCAGCAGCTTTCAGGGTCAGCCCCAGCATTTT.

The chain has TRBV5-4 and TRBJ1-1; the D is unclear. V was cut by 3 bases and J by 1 base, with 10 bases left in between. The length of the CDR3 is 14 residues. CDR1 is SGHNT and CDR2 is YYREEE in the germline V gene (reference sequence). The CDR3: CASSSGFRNTEAFF. For the CDR3, the DNA is TGTGCCAGCAGCTCGGGATTTAGGAACACTGAAGCTTTCTTT.